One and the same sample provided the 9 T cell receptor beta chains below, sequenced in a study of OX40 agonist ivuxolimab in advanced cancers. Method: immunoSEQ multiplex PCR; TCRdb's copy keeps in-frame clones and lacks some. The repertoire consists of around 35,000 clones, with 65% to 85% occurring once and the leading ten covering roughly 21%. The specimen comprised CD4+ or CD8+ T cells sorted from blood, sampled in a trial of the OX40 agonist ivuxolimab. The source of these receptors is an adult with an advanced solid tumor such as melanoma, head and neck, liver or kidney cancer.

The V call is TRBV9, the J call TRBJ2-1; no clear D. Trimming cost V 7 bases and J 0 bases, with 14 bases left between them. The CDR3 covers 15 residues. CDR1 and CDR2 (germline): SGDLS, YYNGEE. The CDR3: CASAPTVSSYNEQFF. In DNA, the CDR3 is TGTGCCAGCGCCCCGACGGTGAGCTCCTACAATGAGCAGTTCTTC.

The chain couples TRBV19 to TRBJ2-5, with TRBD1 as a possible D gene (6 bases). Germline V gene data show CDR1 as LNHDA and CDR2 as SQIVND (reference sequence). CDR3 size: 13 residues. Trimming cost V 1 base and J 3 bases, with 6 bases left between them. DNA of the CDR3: TGTGCCAGTAGTATAGCAGGGGAAGAGACCCAGTACTTC. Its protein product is CASSIAGEETQYF.

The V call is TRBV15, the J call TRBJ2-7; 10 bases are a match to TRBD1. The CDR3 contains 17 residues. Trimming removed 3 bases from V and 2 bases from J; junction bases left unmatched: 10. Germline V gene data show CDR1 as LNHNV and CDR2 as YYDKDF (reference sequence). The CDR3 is CATSSTAGQGSPYEQYF. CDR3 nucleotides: TGTGCCACCAGCAGCACAGCGGGACAGGGGTCACCCTACGAGCAGTACTTC.

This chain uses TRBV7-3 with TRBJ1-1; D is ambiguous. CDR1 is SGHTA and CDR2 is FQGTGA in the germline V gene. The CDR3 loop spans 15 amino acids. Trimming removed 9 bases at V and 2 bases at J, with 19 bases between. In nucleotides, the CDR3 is TGTGCCAGTGGTTCACAAGACTACCTTAACACTGAAGCTTTCTTT. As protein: CASGSQDYLNTEAFF.

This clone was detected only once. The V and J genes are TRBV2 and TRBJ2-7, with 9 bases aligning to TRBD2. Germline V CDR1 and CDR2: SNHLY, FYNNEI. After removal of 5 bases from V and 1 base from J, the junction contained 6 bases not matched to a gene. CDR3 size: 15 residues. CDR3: CASSSGGGGSYEQYF. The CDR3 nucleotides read TGTGCCAGCAGTTCGGGCGGGGGGGGTTCCTACGAGCAGTACTTC.

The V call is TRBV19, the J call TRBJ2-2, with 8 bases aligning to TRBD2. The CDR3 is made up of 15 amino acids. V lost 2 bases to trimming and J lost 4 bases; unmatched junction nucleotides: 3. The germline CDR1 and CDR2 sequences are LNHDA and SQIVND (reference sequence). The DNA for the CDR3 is TGTGCCAGTAGTATAACGAGCGGGAGCACCGGGGAGCTGTTTTTT. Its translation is CASSITSGSTGELFF. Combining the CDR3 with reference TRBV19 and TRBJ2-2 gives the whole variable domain DGGITQSPKYLFRKEGQNVTLSCEQNLNHDAMYWYRQDPGQGLRLIYYSQIVNDFQKGDIAEGYSVSREKKESFPLTVTSAQKNPTAFYLCASSITSGSTGELFFGEGSRLTVL.

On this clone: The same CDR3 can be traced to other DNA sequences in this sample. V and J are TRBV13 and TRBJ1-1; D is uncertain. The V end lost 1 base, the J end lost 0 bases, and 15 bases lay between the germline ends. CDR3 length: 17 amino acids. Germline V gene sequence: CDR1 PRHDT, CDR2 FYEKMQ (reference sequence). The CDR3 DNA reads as TGTGCCAGCAGCTTAGATGGGTCAGGAATAATGAACACTGAAGCTTTCTTT. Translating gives CASSLDGSGIMNTEAFF.

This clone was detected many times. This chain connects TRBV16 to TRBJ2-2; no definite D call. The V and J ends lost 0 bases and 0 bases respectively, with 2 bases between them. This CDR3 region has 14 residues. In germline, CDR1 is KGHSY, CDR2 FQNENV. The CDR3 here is CASSQSTNTGELFF. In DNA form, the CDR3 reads TGTGCCAGCAGCCAATCTACGAACACCGGGGAGCTGTTTTTT.

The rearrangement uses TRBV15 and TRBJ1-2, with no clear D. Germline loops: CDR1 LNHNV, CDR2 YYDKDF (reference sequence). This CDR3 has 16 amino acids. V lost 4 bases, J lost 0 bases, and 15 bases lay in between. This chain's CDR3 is CATSKSRGIANYGYTF. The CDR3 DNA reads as TGTGCCACCAGCAAGTCCCGAGGGATAGCTAACTATGGCTACACCTTC.